These T cell receptor beta chains were read from a single sample in a study of T cell responses to AZD1222 COVID-19 vaccine. Generated by immunoSEQ multiplex PCR, the TCRdb table keeps only in-frame clones and is missing some. The repertoire holds approximately 130,000 clones, with over 80% as singletons. Sample: peripheral blood, taken on day 0 of AZD1222 vaccination. The receptors originated from an adult in good health. Both conserved end residues are part of each CDR3. Each record gives: V gene, J gene, CDR3 protein.

v_gene: TRBV5-1
j_gene: TRBJ2-2
CDR3aa: CASYRVTGELFF

v_gene: TRBV3-1/TRBV3-2
j_gene: TRBJ2-1
CDR3aa: CASSRADTQKYNEQFF

v_gene: TRBV2
j_gene: TRBJ1-4
CDR3aa: CASNRRGSVANEKLFF

v_gene: TRBV28
j_gene: TRBJ2-7
CDR3aa: CASSVLRVMPSSYEQYF

v_gene: TRBV7-9
j_gene: TRBJ1-2
CDR3aa: CASSSRQGPGGYTF

v_gene: TRBV5-1
j_gene: TRBJ1-1
CDR3aa: CASSLGFGVTEAFF

v_gene: TRBV5-6
j_gene: TRBJ1-1
CDR3aa: CASSPGRRENTEAFF

v_gene: TRBV7-6
j_gene: TRBJ1-1
CDR3aa: CASSLVSGSMNTEAFF

v_gene: TRBV11-2
j_gene: TRBJ2-1
CDR3aa: CASSRLSGRGYNEQFF

v_gene: TRBV19
j_gene: TRBJ1-3
CDR3aa: CASSIDGLSGNTIYF

v_gene: TRBV5-1
j_gene: TRBJ1-1
CDR3aa: CASSLEAGGMNTEAFF

v_gene: TRBV6-5
j_gene: TRBJ1-3
CDR3aa: CASRTGRHSGNTIYF

v_gene: TRBV7-9
j_gene: TRBJ2-2
CDR3aa: CASSGGMGGELFF

v_gene: TRBV19
j_gene: TRBJ1-6
CDR3aa: CASNLQGLSDSPLHF

v_gene: TRBV10-3
j_gene: TRBJ2-2
CDR3aa: CAISDWDRVAGELFF

v_gene: TRBV3-1/TRBV3-2
j_gene: TRBJ1-2
CDR3aa: CASSLGQGRSGYTF

v_gene: TRBV7-8
j_gene: TRBJ1-1
CDR3aa: CASSDKRHLNTEAFF

v_gene: TRBV27
j_gene: TRBJ1-2
CDR3aa: CASSFYRTGNTNYGYTF